This T cell receptor (beta chain) was recovered during a study of T-cell memory formation after mild COVID-19. Notes on the study in general: Later expanders leaned CD4+, whereas clones that contracted between day 15 and 85 were balanced CD4/CD8. Several responding clones turned up in pre-infection memory, indicating that cross-reactive memory may have taken part. Of the contracting clones, CD4+ ones lay mainly in CM and EM, and CD8+ ones in EMRA.

About this clonotype: Its specificity is not known.

Amplification by 5'RACE using constant-segment primers produced TCR alpha and TCR beta cDNA libraries that carried sample barcodes and UMIs. MiXCR was run by TCRdb on the 5' RACE reads, yielding one entry per CDR3 protein. The sample contains around 200,000 distinct CDR3 sequences, roughly 18% of which appear only once. Germline V gene data show CDR1 as LGHNA and CDR2 as YSLEER. The length of the CDR3 is 18 residues. Trimming stripped 0 bases from V and 0 bases from J, with 14 bases between. What was sequenced was PBMCs or a T cell subset sorted from them (not recorded which). V is TRBV4-3 and J is TRBJ2-2; D gene uncertain. The TCR was taken from a man between 18 and 29 years old who had mild COVID-19 (a few samples of this study predate the infection). Cell type and time point are not known. The CDR3, as DNA: TGCGCCAGCAGCCAAGATATGATCCAGCTCGCGAACACCGGGGAGCTGTTTTTT. Its translation is CASSQDMIQLANTGELFF.